The rows below give T cell receptor beta chains drawn from one sample of a study of blood T cell repertoires in COVID-19. This table comes from immunoSEQ multiplex PCR, and its TCRdb copy is limited to in-frame clones, with some not included. The sample consists of 200,000 to 250,000 clones, roughly four fifths of them appearing once. What was sequenced was peripheral blood. Receptors originate from a woman aged 40 to 55 with acute or convalescent COVID-19. CDR3s leave out the opening cysteine and the closing phenylalanine or tryptophan. The order of the fields is clone size, J gene, V gene, CDR3 protein. Size is omitted from some rows. Given values are once, few, many or a class for expanded clones.

. TRBJ2-7 TRBV7-6 ASSFREAGGASSYEQY
. TRBJ2-1 TRBV5-6 ASSLFSGGFSYNEQF
. TRBJ1-2 TRBV6-2/TRBV6-3 ASSGTGGGYGYT
. TRBJ2-7 TRBV4-1 ASSQGLDFYEQY
few TRBJ2-3 TRBV4-1 ASSQDPAATDTQY
few TRBJ2-3 TRBV3-1/TRBV3-2 ASSQLSTDTQY
. TRBJ2-1 TRBV19 ASRFSGANEQF
. TRBJ1-2 TRBV28 ASSPPTGGIYGYT
. TRBJ2-7 TRBV20-1 SVRDSYEQY
. TRBJ2-2 TRBV30 AWSPEGAGELF
. TRBJ1-5 TRBV6-2/TRBV6-3 ASSYSPRSNQPQH
. TRBJ2-3 TRBV14 ASSHRGEKRNTQY
. TRBJ2-3 TRBV27 ASSIPGHTQY
. TRBJ2-7 TRBV5-6 ASSLDRANEQY
few TRBJ1-5 TRBV19 ASKGTGLNQPQH
. TRBJ2-7 TRBV29-1 SVASQGWDEQY
. TRBJ2-3 TRBV5-4 ASSPGTSGRNTDTQY
. TRBJ1-2 TRBV18 ASSTRQGTYGYT
. TRBJ2-3 TRBV12-2 ASRFDQGSTDTQY
once TRBJ2-2 TRBV5-5 ASIFTGLAGDPNTGELF
. TRBJ2-3 TRBV7-2 ASSWAGRGDTQY
. TRBJ1-1 TRBV11-2 ASTHGLGTEAF
. TRBJ2-2 TRBV7-8 ASLSGVVANTGELF
. TRBJ1-6 TRBV10-3 AISTGDSPLH
. TRBJ2-1 TRBV11-2 ASNPQGLAGNEQF
. TRBJ1-1 TRBV25-1 ASSRVGGEAF
. TRBJ1-5 TRBV4-2 ASSPSTGGPQPQH
. TRBJ2-6 TRBV27 ASSFVGTGGPYGANVLT
. TRBJ2-2 TRBV11-1 ASSRRDSTGELF
. TRBJ1-5 TRBV5-6 ASSLRATGGNQPQH
few TRBJ2-7 TRBV24-1 ATSDPGDLYEQY
. TRBJ2-1 TRBV12-3/TRBV12-4 ASSLTGTSLF
. TRBJ2-1 TRBV27 ASGGGAINEQF
. TRBJ2-7 TRBV7-9 ASSSDRRGTLEQY
. TRBJ2-5 TRBV11-2 ASSIDISQGGTQY
. TRBJ2-2 TRBV9 ASSVGASNTGELF
many TRBJ1-2 TRBV18 ASSLFSVLDSGYT
. TRBJ2-3 TRBV5-1 ASSIGVREVDTQY
. TRBJ2-1 TRBV5-1 ASTPGGGYNEQF
few TRBJ1-5 TRBV9 ASSIGEGRNQPQH
. TRBJ2-6 TRBV6-6 ASSPRTAQLSGANVLT
. TRBJ2-7 TRBV6-2/TRBV6-3 ASSYPTRTGPPYEQY
. TRBJ2-7 TRBV5-1 ASSILAGDYEQY
once TRBJ2-7 TRBV5-1 ASSDRQGPYEQY
. TRBJ2-1 TRBV2 ASAGGLGYEQF
. TRBJ1-1 TRBV10-3 AISEVPDTEAF
. TRBJ1-1 TRBV25-1 ASSEPNRGANTEAF
. TRBJ1-2 TRBV27 ASSSHGANYGYT
. TRBJ1-4 TRBV6-1 ASSEAGTRGEKLF
. TRBJ1-5 TRBV19 ASSIRGGYQPQH
. TRBJ1-1 TRBV6-7 ASSYSSCGREAF
few TRBJ1-3 TRBV6-5 ASRRGVSSGNTIY
. TRBJ1-1 TRBV9 ASSWDRDNTEAF
few TRBJ1-2 TRBV28 ASSFQDRPYGYT
. TRBJ2-7 TRBV12-5 ASGSAGTGVLEQY
. TRBJ2-7 TRBV19 ASSQEGSGYEQY
once TRBJ1-1 TRBV2 ASNPVLSGGLNTEAF
few TRBJ1-2 TRBV29-1 SVQTGYEYGYT
. TRBJ1-4 TRBV11-2 ASSPRGVSANEKLF
. TRBJ2-3 TRBV24-1 ATSGATSADTQY